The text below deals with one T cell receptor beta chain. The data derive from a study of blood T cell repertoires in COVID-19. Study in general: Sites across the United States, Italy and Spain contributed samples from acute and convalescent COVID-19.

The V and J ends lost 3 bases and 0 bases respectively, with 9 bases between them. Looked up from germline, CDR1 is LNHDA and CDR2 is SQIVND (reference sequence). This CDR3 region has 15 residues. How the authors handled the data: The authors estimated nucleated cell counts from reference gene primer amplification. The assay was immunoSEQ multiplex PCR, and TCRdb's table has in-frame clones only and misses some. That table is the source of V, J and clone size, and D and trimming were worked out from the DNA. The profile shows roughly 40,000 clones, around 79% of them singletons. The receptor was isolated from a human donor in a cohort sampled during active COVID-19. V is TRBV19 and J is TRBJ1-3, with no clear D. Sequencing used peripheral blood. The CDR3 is CASSIGPFSGNTIYF. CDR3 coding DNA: TGTGCCAGTAGTATTGGGCCCTTCTCTGGAAACACCATATATTTT.